What follows are 2 T cell receptor beta chains derived from one specimen sequenced in a study of Ad26.COV2.S vaccination and SARS-CoV-2 variants. Produced via immunoSEQ multiplex PCR; TCRdb's table is partial and in-frame only. The sample lists 85,000 to 95,000 clones; approximately 81% were seen once. The source material was peripheral blood, sampled after recovery from COVID-19. These receptor sequences come from a human donor who had recovered from COVID-19.

This rearrangement joins TRBV5-6 to TRBJ2-1; TRBD2 aligns across 7 bases. Per the germline V gene, CDR1 is SGHDT and CDR2 is YYEEEE. The CDR3 has 18 residues. V gave up 2 bases and J gave up 3 bases; unmatched junction bases: 14. The CDR3 DNA sequence: TGTGCCAGCAGCTTACGGGGTCGGGTAGCGGGCTACTACAATGAGCAGTTCTTC. This sequence encodes CASSLRGRVAGYYNEQFF.

This clone has a handful of counts. This rearrangement joins TRBV4-3 to TRBJ2-1; 11 bases map to TRBD2. CDR1 and CDR2 (germline): LGHNA, YSLEER. The V and J ends lost 4 bases and 5 bases, in that order; junction bases with no gene match: 4. CDR3 length: 15 residues. CDR3 bases: TGCGCCAGCAGCCGACTGGGACTAGCGGACAATGAGCAGTTCTTC. This encodes CASSRLGLADNEQFF.